These T cell receptor beta chains were read from a single sample in a study of spatial heterogeneity in lung cancer. TCRdb redid the calling of the 5' RACE reads with MiXCR, one entry per CDR3 protein. This sample has some 8,300 distinct CDR3 sequences, with around 5% found just once. The specimen comprised lung tumor tissue, sampled at surgery. The receptors originated from a female donor with early-stage non-small cell lung cancer. Each CDR3 is given with its conserved first and last residue. A D gene is named only where the DNA matches it firmly. A row's size may be missing; if present it is once, few, many or a size class.

j_gene,v_gene,abundance,d_gene,CDR3aa,CDR3nt
TRBJ2-2,TRBV6-1,medium-sized,TRBD2,CASSGTSGTGELFF,TGTGCCAGCAGCGGGACTAGTGGGACGGGGGAGCTGTTTTTT
TRBJ1-5,TRBV5-1,many,.,CASSLAAGPPNQPQHF,TGCGCCAGCAGCTTGGCGGCAGGACCTCCCAATCAGCCCCAGCATTTT
TRBJ1-5,TRBV28,medium-sized,.,CASSYGLGPDRLSQPQHF,TGTGCCAGCAGTTATGGCCTTGGGCCAGACAGGTTGAGTCAGCCCCAGCATTTT
TRBJ2-7,TRBV20-1,medium-sized,TRBD2,CSAITGGWGEQYF,TGCAGTGCTATAACGGGAGGGTGGGGCGAGCAGTACTTC
TRBJ2-1,TRBV5-4,many,.,CASSFTGSRNEQFF,TGTGCCAGCAGCTTTACAGGGTCCCGCAATGAGCAGTTCTTC
TRBJ2-7,TRBV2,medium-sized,.,CAIVTEVYEQYF,TGTGCCATAGTGACAGAAGTTTACGAGCAGTACTTC
TRBJ1-1,TRBV5-1,many,.,CASSLTALNTEAFF,TGCGCCAGCAGCTTGACAGCACTGAACACTGAAGCTTTCTTT
TRBJ2-3,TRBV5-1,medium-sized,.,CASSFTGREDTQYF,TGCGCCAGCAGCTTCACAGGGAGGGAAGATACGCAGTATTTT
TRBJ2-5,TRBV15,many,.,CATSRDTWTQYF,TGTGCCACCAGCAGAGACACGTGGACCCAGTACTTC
TRBJ2-2,TRBV28,many,.,CASSPRPTGELFF,TGTGCCAGCAGCCCCCGGCCCACCGGGGAGCTGTTTTTT
TRBJ2-7,TRBV9,many,.,CASSVGMGSYEQYF,TGTGCCAGCAGCGTAGGAATGGGCTCCTACGAGCAGTACTTC
TRBJ2-5,TRBV4-1,many,.,CASSQGGMAVQETQYF,TGCGCCAGCAGCCAAGGCGGGATGGCGGTTCAAGAGACCCAGTACTTC
TRBJ2-2,TRBV28,many,.,CASSFYDNTGELFF,TGTGCCAGCAGTTTTTATGATAACACCGGGGAGCTGTTTTTT
TRBJ1-1,TRBV4-1,medium-sized,.,CASSQGLGMNTEAFF,TGCGCCAGCAGCCAGGGCTTGGGGATGAACACTGAAGCTTTCTTT
TRBJ2-7,TRBV5-1,many,.,CASSLEGYYEQYF,TGCGCCAGCAGCTTGGAAGGCTATTACGAGCAGTACTTC
TRBJ2-5,TRBV20-1,many,.,CSARDTETQYF,TGCAGTGCTAGAGATACGGAGACCCAGTACTTC
TRBJ2-5,TRBV6-2/TRBV6-3,few,.,CASSHGSRRETQYF,TGTGCCAGCAGCCACGGGTCCAGGAGGGAGACCCAGTACTTC
TRBJ2-7,TRBV7-9,many,.,CASSRTYEQYF,TGTGCCAGCAGCAGAACCTACGAGCAGTACTTC
TRBJ2-7,TRBV3-1,many,TRBD1,CASSPDRGRYEQYF,TGTGCCAGCAGCCCGGACAGGGGGCGGTACGAGCAGTACTTC
TRBJ2-3,TRBV7-9,.,TRBD2,CERRAGTRGSDTKYF,TGTGAAAGAAGAGCCGGGACTAGGGGTTCAGATACGAAGTATTTT
TRBJ2-5,TRBV19,many,TRBD1,CASSIDWTGPNLETQYF,TGTGCCAGTAGTATAGATTGGACAGGTCCGAACCTAGAGACCCAGTACTTC
TRBJ1-1,TRBV6-5,many,.,CASSYQQASEAFF,TGTGCCAGCAGTTACCAACAGGCCAGTGAAGCTTTCTTT
TRBJ2-5,TRBV25-1,many,TRBD2,CASSPNWGRAETGETQYF,TGTGCCAGCAGTCCCAATTGGGGGAGGGCCGAGACTGGGGAGACCCAGTACTTC
TRBJ1-2,TRBV6-5,few,TRBD1,CASSYDRIGTVVSYGYTF,TGTGCCAGCAGTTACGATCGAATAGGGACAGTCGTTTCTTATGGCTACACCTTC
TRBJ2-6,TRBV6-5,many,TRBD1,CASKGTGFSGANVLTF,TGTGCCAGCAAAGGGACAGGGTTTTCTGGGGCCAACGTCCTGACTTTC
TRBJ1-1,TRBV7-9,many,.,CASSLAFAGVAFF,TGTGCCAGCAGCTTAGCATTCGCAGGGGTGGCTTTCTTT
TRBJ2-2,TRBV12-3/TRBV12-4,medium-sized,.,CASTSRGTPNTGELFF,TGTGCCAGCACCTCCCGAGGGACGCCGAACACCGGGGAGCTGTTTTTT
TRBJ2-3,TRBV7-2,many,TRBD2,CASSLSGSNTDTQYF,TGTGCCAGCAGCTTAAGCGGGAGTAACACAGATACGCAGTATTTT
TRBJ2-1,TRBV27,many,.,CASSLLGGVNEQFF,TGTGCCAGCAGTTTACTTGGAGGGGTCAATGAGCAGTTCTTC
TRBJ2-7,TRBV10-1,few,.,CASSSGTDVNEQYF,TGCGCCAGCAGTTCCGGGACCGACGTCAACGAGCAGTACTTC
TRBJ2-1,TRBV12-3/TRBV12-4,many,.,CASRSIAAANEQFF,TGTGCCAGCAGGTCTATAGCGGCAGCCAATGAGCAGTTCTTC
TRBJ1-1,TRBV14,.,.,CASSPQDTAFGAFF,TGTGCCAGCAGCCCCCAGGACACGGCCTTTGGAGCTTTCTTT